This TCR beta chain was observed in a study of molecular identifiers for immune sequencing clone quantification. In TCRdb, the PCR reads were re-called with MiXCR into one record per CDR3 protein. The sample lists 400,000 to 600,000 distinct CDR3 sequences, roughly 26% seen once, with approximately 0.76% in the top ten. This clonotype was detected a few times. V lost 0 bases and J lost 8, with 13 bases in between. Looked up from germline, CDR1 is MGHRA and CDR2 is YSYEKL. This CDR3 comprises 15 residues. V is TRBV4-1 and J is TRBJ1-4; the D is unclear. The sequencing sample was made of naive CD8+ T cells from blood, with Jurkat cell RNA spiked in. Subset noted: FACS-sorted CD8+CD4-CCR7+CD45RA+ naive T cells. This TCR derives from a human donor in good health. Some libraries in this study had Jurkat cell RNA spiked in. The CDR3 reads CASSQDPRRSEKLFF. As DNA, the CDR3 is TGCGCCAGCAGCCAAGACCCACGGCGGAGCGAAAAACTGTTTTTT.